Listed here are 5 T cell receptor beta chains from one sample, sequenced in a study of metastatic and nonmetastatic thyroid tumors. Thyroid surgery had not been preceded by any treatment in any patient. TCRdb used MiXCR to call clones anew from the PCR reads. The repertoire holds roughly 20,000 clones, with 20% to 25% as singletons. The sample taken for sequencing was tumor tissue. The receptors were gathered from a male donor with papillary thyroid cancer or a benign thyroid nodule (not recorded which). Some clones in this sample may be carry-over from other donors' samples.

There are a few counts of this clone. The CDR3 region has the DNA TGTGCCAGCAGTCCCCAAGGTCGGCGAAGAGAACCATCCCAGTACTTC. Its protein product is CASSPQGRRREPSQYF. The chain has TRBV27 and TRBJ2-7; D unresolved. The germline V gene has CDR1 MNHEY and CDR2 SMNVEV (reference sequence). The V and J ends lost 5 bases and 10 bases respectively, with 27 bases between them. The CDR3 runs to 16 residues.

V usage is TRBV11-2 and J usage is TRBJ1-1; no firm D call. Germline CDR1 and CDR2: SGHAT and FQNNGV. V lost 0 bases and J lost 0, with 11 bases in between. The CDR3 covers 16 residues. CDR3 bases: TGTGCCAGCAGCTTAGATCGGGCAGCCATGAACACTGAAGCTTTCTTT. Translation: CASSLDRAAMNTEAFF.

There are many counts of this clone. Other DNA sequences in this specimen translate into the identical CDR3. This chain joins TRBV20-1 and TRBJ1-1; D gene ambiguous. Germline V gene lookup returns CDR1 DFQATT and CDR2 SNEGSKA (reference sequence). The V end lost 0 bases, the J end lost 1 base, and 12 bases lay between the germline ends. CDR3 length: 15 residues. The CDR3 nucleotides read TGCAGTGCTAGAGATAGGCGACACCCGAACACTGAAGCTTTCTTT. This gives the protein CSARDRRHPNTEAFF.

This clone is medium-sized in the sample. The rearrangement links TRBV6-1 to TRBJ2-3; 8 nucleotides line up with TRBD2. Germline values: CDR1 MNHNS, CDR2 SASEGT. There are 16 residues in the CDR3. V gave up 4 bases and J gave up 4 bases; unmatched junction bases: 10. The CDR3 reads CASSAGTSMWADTQYF. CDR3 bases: TGTGCCAGCAGTGCCGGGACTAGTATGTGGGCAGATACGCAGTATTTT.

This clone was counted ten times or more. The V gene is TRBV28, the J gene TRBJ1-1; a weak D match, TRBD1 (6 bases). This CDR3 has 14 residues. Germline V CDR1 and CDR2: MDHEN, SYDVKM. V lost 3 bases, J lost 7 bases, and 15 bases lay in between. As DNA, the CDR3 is TGTGCCAGCAGTTTCCCAGGGACACTTTATGAAGCTTTCTTT. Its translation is CASSFPGTLYEAFF.